This entry concerns a single T cell receptor (beta chain). Its target is unknown. The data are from a study of cytomegalovirus exposure and HLA in healthy donors. PCR primers comprised 60 Vbeta and 13 Jbeta primers. Per the original methods: In a later analysis, some 80 million unique TCR beta chains included roughly 11 million shared by two or more donors. The method was immunoSEQ multiplex PCR; TCRdb's version includes in-frame clones alone and lacks a portion of them. From that table come the V and J calls and clone size; the DNA was used to work out D and trimming. The table lists roughly 200,000 clones, roughly 80% of them singletons. General study points: Excluded: some indistinguishable V segments such as TRBV6-2 and TRBV6-3. Generally TCR sequences proved uncommon, though certain public TCRs appeared in numerous donors. The study labeled roughly 160 TCR beta chains cytomegalovirus-associated.

The CDR3 contains 13 residues. V lost 4 bases and J 5 bases, leaving 9 bases between the germline ends. Germline V lookup: CDR1 MGHRA, CDR2 YSYEKL. The rearrangement joins TRBV4-1 to TRBJ1-5; D gene ambiguous. This receptor was identified in a woman aged 25 to 39 in good health and CMV-seronegative. Sequenced sample: PBMCs. CDR3 sequence (DNA): TGCGCCAGCAGCCTCGGGTTGGATCAGCCCCAGCATTTT. It translates to CASSLGLDQPQHF.